This TCR beta chain was recorded in a study of T cell responses to AZD1222 COVID-19 vaccine. Findings and limits, study-wide: Repertoires were obtained only post-peak T cell response. Females made up more of the donors, who were largely white British, and clonal diversity may have come out too low. Recipients of AZD1222 seropositive at baseline numbered only 6 or 7.

Assay: immunoSEQ multiplex PCR; the TCRdb copy retains only in-frame clones and omits some. The data contain about 190,000 clones, around 87% of them singletons. Trimming left V 4 bases short and J 5 bases short, with 15 bases between. The CDR3 length is 14 residues. The germline CDR1 and CDR2 sequences are SGHNT and YYREEE (reference sequence). As regards this clone: The antigen is undetermined.

Sequences were derived from peripheral blood, sampled on day 0 of MenACWY control vaccination. The receptor's source is an adult in good health. This chain uses TRBV5-4 with TRBJ2-5; D gene unclear. CDR3 amino acids: CASSPGLGPETQYF. DNA for the CDR3: TGTGCCAGCAGCCCCGGCCTCGGTCCGGAGACCCAGTACTTC.